Here is one TCR beta chain with its context. There is no known antigen for this receptor. It has no much larger one-base neighbor in the sample; base qualities were not kept. TCRbeta CDR3 regions were amplified from genomic DNA using the immunoSEQ Assay, a bias-controlled multiplex PCR. In the original analysis: The number of nucleated cells in each sample was estimated from the amplification of reference gene primers within the assay. To quantify the absolute abundance of each unique TCRbeta CDR3 rearrangement, sequence reads were collapsed and filtered. For each sample, productive Simpson clonality was calculated as the square root of Simpson's diversity index over productive rearrangements. TCRdb stores this immuneACCESS table with in-frame sequences only. Part of the clones is absent; in the studies checked, under half of the shortfall reflects unresolved V genes, and no reason is known for the rest. That table furnishes V, J and clone size, whereas the DNA furnished D and trimming. The sample table holds roughly 250,000 clones, of which roughly 90% were seen once. Approximately 0.84% of the sample goes to the ten largest clones.

The sample comes from a study of blood T cell repertoires in COVID-19 (dated by TCRdb to the early 2020s). About the investigation overall: Samples from collaborators originated in the United States, Italy and Spain and spanned both the acute and convalescent phases of COVID-19. The repertoires were made available in a free public database intended to serve as a resource for research on the immune response to SARS-CoV-2. Deeply sampled blood TCRbeta repertoires from subjects exposed to, actively infected with, or recovered from COVID-19 were included in the dataset. Where available, HLA class I and class II types were obtained from metadata supplied by the sample provider rather than from assay-based typing. The samples were drawn from two sources: the first 160 participants of the ongoing ImmuneRACE study, and 950 to 1,500 subjects contributed by 6 global collaborators. Nearly every sample came with metadata listing a de-identified subject ID, COVID-19 status, age in years and sex. The prospective study material was composed of cDNA or gDNA derived from T cells, B-cell-depleted T cells, or PBMCs.

Whole blood was collected in K2EDTA tubes by collaborating institutions according to the institutions' own protocols. For TCRbeta analysis, collaborator samples were shipped as frozen whole blood, as isolated PBMCs, or as DNA extracted from either sample type. Overall results and qualifications from the work: How much clinical and demographic metadata was included differed by source and by participant, and the metadata was provided uncurated.

V is cut by 3 bases and J by 4 bases, and the space between the germline ends is 17 bases. The CDR3 holds 16 amino acids from the cysteine to the phenylalanine. Kept here is only the CDR3 DNA, which spans 48 bases and is read in frame from base 1. In the germline V gene, CDR1 corresponds to SGHRS and CDR2 to YFSETQ. The sequence joins TRBV5-1 to TRBJ1-3; matching of 6 bases hints at TRBD1 as the D gene. This TCR derives from a young man with acute or convalescent COVID-19. The sample comprised peripheral blood. The CDR3 sequence is CASSWAGDHGGNTIYF. DNA sequence: TGCGCCAGCAGCTGGGCAGGGGATCATGGCGGAAACACCATATATTTT. Extended through the reference TRBV5-1 and TRBJ1-3 proteins, this CDR3 yields the full variable domain: KAGVTQTPRYLIKTRGQQVTLSCSPISGHRSVSWYQQTPGQGLQFLFEYFSETQRNKGNFPGRFSGRQFSNSRSEMNVSTLELGDSALYLCASSWAGDHGGNTIYFGEGSWLTVV.